This T cell receptor beta chain was captured in a study of shared clonotypes between healthy human individuals. CD45RO-negative cells were positively selected for CCR7, leaving out terminally differentiated effector memory CD45RA+ cells. At the deep level, the assay was run. Assay used: immunoSEQ multiplex PCR; TCRdb lists only in-frame clones, some missing. The sample carries around 600,000 clones, 85% to 95% recorded once. The sequence came from a woman in her 30s in good health. Sample: naive CD8+ T cells sorted from blood.

In DNA, the CDR3 is TGTGCCACCAGCAGAGGCCAGGGGGCAACTAATGAAAAACTGTTTTTT. This sequence encodes CATSRGQGATNEKLFF. The chain combines TRBV15 with TRBJ1-4, with TRBD1 matching 7 bases. The junction had 2 bases not matched to a gene; V was cut back by 1 base and J by 0 bases. The CDR3 length is 16 residues. Germline assignment: CDR1 LNHNV and CDR2 YYDKDF (reference sequence).